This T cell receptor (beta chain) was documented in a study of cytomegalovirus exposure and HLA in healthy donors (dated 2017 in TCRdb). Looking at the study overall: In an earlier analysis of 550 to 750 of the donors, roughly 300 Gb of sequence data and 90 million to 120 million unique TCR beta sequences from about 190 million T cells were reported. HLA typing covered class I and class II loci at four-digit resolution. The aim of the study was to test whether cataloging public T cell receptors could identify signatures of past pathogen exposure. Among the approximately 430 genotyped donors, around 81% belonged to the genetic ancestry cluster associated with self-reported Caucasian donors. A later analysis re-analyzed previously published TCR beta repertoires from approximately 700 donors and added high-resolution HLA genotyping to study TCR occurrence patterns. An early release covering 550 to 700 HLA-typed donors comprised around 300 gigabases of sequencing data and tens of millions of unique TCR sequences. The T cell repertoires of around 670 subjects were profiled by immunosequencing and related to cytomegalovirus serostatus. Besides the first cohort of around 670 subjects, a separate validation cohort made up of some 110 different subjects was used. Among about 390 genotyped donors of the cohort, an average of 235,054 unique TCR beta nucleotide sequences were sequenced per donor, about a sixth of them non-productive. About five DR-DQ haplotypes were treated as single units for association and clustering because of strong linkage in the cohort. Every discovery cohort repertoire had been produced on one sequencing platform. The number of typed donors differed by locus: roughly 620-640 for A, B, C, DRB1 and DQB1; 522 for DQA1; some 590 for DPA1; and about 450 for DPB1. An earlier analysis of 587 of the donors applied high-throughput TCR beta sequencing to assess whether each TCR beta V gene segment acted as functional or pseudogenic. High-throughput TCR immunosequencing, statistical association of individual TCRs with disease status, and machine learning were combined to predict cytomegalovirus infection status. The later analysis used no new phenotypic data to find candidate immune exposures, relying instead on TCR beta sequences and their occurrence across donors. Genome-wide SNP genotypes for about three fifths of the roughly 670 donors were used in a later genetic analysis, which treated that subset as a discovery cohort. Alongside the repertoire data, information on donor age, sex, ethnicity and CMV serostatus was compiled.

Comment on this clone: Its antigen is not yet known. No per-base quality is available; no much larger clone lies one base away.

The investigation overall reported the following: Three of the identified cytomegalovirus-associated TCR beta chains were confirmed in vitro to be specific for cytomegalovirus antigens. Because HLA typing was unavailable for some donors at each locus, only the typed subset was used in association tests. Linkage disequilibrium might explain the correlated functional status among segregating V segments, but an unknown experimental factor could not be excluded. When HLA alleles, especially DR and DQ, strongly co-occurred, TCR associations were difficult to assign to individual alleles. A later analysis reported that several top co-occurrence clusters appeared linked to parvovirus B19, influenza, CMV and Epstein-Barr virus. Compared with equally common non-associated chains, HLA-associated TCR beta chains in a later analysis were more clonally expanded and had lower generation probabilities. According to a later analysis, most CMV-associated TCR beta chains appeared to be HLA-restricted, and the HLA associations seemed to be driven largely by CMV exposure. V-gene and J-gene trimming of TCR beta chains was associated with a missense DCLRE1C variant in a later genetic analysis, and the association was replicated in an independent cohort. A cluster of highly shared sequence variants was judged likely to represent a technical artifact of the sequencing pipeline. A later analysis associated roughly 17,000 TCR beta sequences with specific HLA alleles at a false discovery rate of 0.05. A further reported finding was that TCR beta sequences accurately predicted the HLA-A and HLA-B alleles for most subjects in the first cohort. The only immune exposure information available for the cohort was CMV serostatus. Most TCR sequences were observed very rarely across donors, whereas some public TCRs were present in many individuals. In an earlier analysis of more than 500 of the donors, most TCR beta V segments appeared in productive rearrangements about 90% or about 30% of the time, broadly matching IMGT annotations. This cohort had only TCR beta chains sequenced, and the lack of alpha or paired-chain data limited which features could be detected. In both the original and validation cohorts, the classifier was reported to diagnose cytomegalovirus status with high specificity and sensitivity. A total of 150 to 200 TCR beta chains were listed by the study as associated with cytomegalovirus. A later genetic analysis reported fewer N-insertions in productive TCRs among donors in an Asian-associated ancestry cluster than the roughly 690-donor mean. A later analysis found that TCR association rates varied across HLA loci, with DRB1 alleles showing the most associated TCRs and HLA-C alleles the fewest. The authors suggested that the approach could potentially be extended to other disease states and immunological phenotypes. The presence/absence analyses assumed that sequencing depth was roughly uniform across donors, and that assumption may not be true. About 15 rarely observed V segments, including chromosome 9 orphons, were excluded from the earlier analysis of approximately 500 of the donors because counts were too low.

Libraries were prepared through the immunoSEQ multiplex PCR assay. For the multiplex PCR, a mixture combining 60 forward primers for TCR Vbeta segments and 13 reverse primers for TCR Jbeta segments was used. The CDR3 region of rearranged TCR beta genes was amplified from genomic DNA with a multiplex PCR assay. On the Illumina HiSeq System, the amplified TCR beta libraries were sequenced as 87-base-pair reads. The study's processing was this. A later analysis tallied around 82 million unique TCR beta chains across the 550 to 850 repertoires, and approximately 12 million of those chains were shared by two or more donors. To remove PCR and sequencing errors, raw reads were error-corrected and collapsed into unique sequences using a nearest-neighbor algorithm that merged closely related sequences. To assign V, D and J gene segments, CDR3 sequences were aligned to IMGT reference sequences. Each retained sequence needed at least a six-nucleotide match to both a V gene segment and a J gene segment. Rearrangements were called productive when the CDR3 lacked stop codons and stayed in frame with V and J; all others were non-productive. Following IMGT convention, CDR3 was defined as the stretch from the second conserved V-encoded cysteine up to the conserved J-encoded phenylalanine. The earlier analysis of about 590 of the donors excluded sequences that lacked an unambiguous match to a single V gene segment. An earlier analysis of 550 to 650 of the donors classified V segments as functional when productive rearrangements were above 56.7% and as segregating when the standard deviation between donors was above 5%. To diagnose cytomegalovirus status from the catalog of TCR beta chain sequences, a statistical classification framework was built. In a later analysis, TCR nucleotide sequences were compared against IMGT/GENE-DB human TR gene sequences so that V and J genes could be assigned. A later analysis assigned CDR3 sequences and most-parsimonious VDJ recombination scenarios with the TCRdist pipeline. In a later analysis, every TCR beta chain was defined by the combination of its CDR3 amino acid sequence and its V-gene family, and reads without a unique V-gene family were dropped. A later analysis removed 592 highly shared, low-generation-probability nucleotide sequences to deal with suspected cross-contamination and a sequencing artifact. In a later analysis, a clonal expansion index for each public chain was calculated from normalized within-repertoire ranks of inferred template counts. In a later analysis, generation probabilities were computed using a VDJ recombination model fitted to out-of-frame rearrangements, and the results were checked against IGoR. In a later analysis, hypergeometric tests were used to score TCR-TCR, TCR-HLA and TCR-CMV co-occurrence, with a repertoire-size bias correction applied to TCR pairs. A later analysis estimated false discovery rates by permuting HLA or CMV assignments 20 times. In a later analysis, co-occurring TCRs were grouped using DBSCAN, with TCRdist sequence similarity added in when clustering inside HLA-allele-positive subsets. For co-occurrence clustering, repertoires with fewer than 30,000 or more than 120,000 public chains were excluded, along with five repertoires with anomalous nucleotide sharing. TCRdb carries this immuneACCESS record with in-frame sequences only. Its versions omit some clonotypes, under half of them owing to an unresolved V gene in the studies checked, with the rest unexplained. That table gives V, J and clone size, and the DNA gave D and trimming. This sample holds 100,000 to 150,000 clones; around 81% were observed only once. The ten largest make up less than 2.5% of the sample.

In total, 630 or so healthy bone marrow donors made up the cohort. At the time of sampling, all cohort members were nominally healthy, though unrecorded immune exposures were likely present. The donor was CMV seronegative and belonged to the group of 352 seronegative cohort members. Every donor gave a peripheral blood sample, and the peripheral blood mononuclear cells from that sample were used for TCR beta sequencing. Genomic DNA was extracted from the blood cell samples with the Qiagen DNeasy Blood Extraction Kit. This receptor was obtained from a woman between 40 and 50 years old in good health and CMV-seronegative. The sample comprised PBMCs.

The sequence in DNA is TGTGCCAGCAGCCCTCGGGCGGGAACGGGTGAAAAACTGTTTTTT. Its protein product is CASSPRAGTGEKLFF. The sequence links TRBV7-6 to TRBJ1-4; the D segment cannot be called with confidence. Cut back by 5 bases and 7 bases, the V and J ends lie 17 bases apart. The cysteine opens and the phenylalanine closes a CDR3 of 15 amino acids. The entry retains the CDR3 DNA only, 45 bases that are in frame from base 1. Taken from the germline V gene, the CDR1 and CDR2 loops are SGHVS and FNYEAQ. The variable domain in full, with residues beyond the CDR3 obtained from the reference TRBV7-6 and TRBJ1-4 genes, is GAGVSQSPRYKVTKRGQDVALRCDPISGHVSLYWYRQALGQGPEFLTYFNYEAQQDKSGLPNDRFSAERPEGSISTLTIQRTEQRDSAMYRCASSPRAGTGEKLFFGSGTQLSVL.